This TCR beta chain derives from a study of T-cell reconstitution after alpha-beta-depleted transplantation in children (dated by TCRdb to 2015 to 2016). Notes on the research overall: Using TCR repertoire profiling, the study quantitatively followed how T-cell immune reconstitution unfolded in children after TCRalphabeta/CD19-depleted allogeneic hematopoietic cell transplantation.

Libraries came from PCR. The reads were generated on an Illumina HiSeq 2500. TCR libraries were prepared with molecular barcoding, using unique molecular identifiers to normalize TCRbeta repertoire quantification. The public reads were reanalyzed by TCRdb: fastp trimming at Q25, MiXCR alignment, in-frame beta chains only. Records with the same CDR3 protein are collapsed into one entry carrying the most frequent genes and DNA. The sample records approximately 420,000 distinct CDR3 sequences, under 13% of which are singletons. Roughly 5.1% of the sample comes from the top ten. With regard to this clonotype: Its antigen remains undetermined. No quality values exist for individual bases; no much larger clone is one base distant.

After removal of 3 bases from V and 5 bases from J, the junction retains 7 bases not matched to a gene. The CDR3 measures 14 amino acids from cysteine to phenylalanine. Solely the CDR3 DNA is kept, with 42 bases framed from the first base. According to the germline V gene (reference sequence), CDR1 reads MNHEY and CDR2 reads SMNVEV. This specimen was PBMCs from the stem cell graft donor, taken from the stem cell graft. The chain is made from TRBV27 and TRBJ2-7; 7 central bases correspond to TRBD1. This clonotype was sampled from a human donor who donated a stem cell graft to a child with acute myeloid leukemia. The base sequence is TGTGCCAGCAGTTTCCAGGGGGAAGGGAACGAGCAGTACTTC. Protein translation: CASSFQGEGNEQYF.